This TCR beta chain stems from a study of T cell repertoires in cytomegalovirus infection. The ends were cut back, 5 bases at V and 2 bases at J, with 13 bases in the middle. Germline assignment: CDR1 GTSNPN and CDR2 SVGIG (reference sequence). The CDR3 covers 13 residues. Overall study results and limits: Predominance within the ex vivo response was attributable to HLA-C-restricted CMV-specific TCR beta clonotypes. People with CMV and the relevant HLA were identified by cumulative public TCR beta family frequency.

TCRdb redid the calling of the reads with MiXCR, one entry per CDR3 protein. Among 250,000 to 300,000 distinct CDR3 sequences listed, under 30% were seen once. This clonotype has a handful of counts. Its antigen is unknown. This clonotype was obtained from a human donor in good health (CMV status not recorded). Some clones in this sample may be carry-over from other donors' samples. The source material was PBMCs. The V call is TRBV30, the J call TRBJ2-7; a possible D gene is TRBD2 (5 bases). The CDR3 region has the DNA TGTGCCTGGGCTGGGGAGTTGGCCTACGAGCAGTACTTC. It specifies CAWAGELAYEQYF.